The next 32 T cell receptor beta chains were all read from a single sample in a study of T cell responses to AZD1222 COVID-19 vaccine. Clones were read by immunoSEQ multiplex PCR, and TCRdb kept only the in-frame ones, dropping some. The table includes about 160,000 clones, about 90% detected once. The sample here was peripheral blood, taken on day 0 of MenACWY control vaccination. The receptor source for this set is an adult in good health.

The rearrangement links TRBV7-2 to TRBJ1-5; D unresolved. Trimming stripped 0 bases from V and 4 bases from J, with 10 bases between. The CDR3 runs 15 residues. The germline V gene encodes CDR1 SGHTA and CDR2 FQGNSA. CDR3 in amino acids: CASSLANWENQPQHF. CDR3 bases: TGTGCCAGCAGCTTAGCTAACTGGGAGAATCAGCCCCAGCATTTT.

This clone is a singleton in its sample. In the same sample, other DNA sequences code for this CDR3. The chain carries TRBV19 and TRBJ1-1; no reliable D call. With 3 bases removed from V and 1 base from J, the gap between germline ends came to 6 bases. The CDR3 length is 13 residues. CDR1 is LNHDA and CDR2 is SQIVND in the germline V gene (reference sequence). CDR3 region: CASSINRNTEAFF. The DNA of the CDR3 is TGTGCCAGTAGTATTAATAGGAACACTGAAGCTTTCTTT. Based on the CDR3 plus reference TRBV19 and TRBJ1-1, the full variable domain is DGGITQSPKYLFRKEGQNVTLSCEQNLNHDAMYWYRQDPGQGLRLIYYSQIVNDFQKGDIAEGYSVSREKKESFPLTVTSAQKNPTAFYLCASSINRNTEAFFGQGTRLTVV.

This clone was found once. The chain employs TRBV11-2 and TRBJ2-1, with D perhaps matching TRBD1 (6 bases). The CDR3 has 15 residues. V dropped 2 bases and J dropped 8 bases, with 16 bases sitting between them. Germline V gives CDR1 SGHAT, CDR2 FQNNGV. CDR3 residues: CASSLMSGQLDEQFF. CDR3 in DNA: TGTGCCAGCAGCTTAATGTCCGGACAGCTCGATGAGCAGTTCTTC.

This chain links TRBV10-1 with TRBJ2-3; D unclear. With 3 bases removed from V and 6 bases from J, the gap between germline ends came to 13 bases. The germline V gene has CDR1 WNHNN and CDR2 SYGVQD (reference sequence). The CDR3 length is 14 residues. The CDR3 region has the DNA TGCGCCAGCAGTGATCGGGCAGTCTTCGATACGCAGTATTTT. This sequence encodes CASSDRAVFDTQYF.

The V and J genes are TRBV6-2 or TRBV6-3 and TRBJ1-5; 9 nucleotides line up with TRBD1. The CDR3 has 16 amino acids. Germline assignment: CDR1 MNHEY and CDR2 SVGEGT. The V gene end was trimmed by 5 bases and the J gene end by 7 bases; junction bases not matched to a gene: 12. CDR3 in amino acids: CASSGVGTGRGQPQHF. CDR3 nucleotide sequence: TGTGCCAGCAGTGGAGTAGGGACAGGGAGGGGCCAGCCCCAGCATTTT.

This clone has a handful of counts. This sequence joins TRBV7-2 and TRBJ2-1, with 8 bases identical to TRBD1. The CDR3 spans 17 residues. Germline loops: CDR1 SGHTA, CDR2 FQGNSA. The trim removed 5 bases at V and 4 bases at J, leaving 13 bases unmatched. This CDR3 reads CASSPSRQGAAYNEQFF. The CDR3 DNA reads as TGTGCCAGCAGCCCGAGCCGGCAGGGGGCGGCGTACAATGAGCAGTTCTTC.

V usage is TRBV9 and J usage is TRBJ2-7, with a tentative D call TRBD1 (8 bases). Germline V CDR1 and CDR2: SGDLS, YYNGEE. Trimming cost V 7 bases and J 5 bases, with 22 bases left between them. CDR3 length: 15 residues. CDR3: CASSLATGGVDEQYF. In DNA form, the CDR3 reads TGTGCCAGCTCCCTGGCAACAGGGGGGGTGGACGAGCAGTACTTC.

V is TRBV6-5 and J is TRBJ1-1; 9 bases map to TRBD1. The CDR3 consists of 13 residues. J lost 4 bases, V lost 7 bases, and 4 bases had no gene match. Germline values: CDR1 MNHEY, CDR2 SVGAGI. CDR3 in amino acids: CASTPTGGTEAFF. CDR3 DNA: TGTGCCAGCACCCCGACAGGGGGCACTGAAGCTTTCTTT.

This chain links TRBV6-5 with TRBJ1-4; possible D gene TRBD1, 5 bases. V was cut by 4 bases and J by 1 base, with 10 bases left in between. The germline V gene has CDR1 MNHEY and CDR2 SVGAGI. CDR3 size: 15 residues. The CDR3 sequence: CASSFGGGTNEKLFF. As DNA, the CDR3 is TGTGCCAGCAGTTTCGGCGGGGGAACTAATGAAAAACTGTTTTTT.

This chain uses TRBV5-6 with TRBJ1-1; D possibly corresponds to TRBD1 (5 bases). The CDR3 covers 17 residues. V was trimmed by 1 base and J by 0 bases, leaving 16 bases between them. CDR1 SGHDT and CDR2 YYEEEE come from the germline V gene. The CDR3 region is CASSLFRTPGMNTEAFF. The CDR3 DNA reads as TGTGCCAGCAGCTTGTTCCGGACCCCAGGGATGAACACTGAAGCTTTCTTT.

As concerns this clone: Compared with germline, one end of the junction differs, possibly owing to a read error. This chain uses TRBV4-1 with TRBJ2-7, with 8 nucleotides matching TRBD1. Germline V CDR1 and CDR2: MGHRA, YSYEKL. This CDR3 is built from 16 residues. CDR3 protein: CASSKDGQGNSYEQYF. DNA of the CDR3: TGCGCCAGCAGCAAAGACGGACAGGGAAACTCCTACGAGCAGTACTTC.

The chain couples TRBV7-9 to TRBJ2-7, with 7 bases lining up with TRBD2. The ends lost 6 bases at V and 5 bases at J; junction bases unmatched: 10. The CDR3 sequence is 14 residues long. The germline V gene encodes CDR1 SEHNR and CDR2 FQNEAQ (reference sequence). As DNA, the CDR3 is TGTGCCAGCAGTTACACACGTCGGGAGGACGAGCAGTACTTC. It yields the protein CASSYTRREDEQYF.

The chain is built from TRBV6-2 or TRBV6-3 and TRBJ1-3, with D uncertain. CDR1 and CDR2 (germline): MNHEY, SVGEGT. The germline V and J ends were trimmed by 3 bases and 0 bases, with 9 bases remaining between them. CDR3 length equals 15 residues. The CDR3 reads CASSYGPPSGNTIYF. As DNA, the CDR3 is TGTGCCAGCAGTTATGGCCCTCCCTCTGGAAACACCATATATTTT.

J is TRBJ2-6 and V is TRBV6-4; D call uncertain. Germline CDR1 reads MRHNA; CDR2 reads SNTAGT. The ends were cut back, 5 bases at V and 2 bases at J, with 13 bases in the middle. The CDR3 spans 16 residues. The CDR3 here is CASSSSLGAGANVLTF. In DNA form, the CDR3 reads TGTGCCAGCAGTTCCTCATTGGGTGCTGGGGCCAACGTCCTGACTTTC.

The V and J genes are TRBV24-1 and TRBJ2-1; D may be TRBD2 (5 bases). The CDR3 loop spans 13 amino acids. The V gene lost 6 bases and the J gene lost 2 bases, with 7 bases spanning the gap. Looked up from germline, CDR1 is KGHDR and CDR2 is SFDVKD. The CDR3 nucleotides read TGTGCCACCAGTAAGCGGACCTACAATGAGCAGTTCTTC. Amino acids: CATSKRTYNEQFF.

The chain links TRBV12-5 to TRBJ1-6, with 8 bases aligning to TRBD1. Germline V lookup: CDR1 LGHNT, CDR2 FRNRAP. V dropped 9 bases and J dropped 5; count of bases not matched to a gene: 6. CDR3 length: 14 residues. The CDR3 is CASSTGAHNSPLHF. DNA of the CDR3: TGTGCTAGCTCGACAGGGGCCCATAATTCACCCCTCCACTTT.

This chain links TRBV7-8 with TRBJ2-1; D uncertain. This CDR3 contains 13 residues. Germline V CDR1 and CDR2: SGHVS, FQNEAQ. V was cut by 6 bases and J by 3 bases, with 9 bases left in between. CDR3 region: CASSGGFYNEQFF. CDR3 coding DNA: TGTGCCAGCAGTGGTGGCTTCTACAATGAGCAGTTCTTC.

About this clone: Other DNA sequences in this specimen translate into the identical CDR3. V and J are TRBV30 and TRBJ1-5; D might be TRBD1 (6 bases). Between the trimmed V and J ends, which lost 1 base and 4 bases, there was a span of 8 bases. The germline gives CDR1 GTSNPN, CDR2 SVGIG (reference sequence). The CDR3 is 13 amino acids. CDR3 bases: TGTGCCTGGAGTGGACAGGTAAATCAGCCCCAGCATTTT. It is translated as CAWSGQVNQPQHF. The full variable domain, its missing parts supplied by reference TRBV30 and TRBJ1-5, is SQTIHQWPATLVQPVGSPLSLECTVEGTSNPNLYWYRQAAGRGLQLLFYSVGIGQISSEVPQNLSASRPQDRQFILSSKKLLLSDSGFYLCAWSGQVNQPQHFGDGTRLSIL.

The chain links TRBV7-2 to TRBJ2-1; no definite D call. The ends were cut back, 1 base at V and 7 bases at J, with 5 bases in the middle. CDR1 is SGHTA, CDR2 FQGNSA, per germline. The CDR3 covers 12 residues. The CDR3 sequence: CASSLGYNEQFF. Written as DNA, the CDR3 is TGTGCCAGCAGCTTAGGCTATAATGAGCAGTTCTTC.

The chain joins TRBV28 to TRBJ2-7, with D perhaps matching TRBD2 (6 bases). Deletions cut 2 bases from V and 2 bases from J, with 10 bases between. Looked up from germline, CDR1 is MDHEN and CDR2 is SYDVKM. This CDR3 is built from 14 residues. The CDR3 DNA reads TGTGCCAGCAGTTTAAGGTGGGGGGCCTACGAGCAGTACTTC. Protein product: CASSLRWGAYEQYF.

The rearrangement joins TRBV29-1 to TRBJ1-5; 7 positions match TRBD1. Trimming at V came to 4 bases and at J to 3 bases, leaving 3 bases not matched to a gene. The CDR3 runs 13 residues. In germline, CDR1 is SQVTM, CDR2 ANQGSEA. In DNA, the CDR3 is TGCAGCGTTGTTGGGACAGACAATCAGCCCCAGCATTTT. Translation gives CSVVGTDNQPQHF.

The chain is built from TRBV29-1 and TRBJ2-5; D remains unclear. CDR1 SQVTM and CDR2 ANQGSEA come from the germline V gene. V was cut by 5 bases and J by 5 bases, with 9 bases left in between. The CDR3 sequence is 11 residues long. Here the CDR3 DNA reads TGCAGCGTTTATGAACGGGAGACCCAGTACTTC. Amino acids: CSVYERETQYF.

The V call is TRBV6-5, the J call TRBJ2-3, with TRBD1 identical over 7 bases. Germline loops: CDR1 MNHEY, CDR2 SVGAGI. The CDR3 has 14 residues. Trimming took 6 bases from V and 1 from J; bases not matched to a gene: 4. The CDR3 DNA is TGTGCCAGCAGCAACAGGGGAGGCACAGATACGCAGTATTTT. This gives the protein CASSNRGGTDTQYF.

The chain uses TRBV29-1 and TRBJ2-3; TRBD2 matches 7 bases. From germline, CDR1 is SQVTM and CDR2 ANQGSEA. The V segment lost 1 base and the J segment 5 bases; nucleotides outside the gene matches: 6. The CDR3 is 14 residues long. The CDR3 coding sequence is TGCAGCGTTGAAGGTGGCGGGAGAATAGATACGCAGTATTTT. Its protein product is CSVEGGGRIDTQYF.

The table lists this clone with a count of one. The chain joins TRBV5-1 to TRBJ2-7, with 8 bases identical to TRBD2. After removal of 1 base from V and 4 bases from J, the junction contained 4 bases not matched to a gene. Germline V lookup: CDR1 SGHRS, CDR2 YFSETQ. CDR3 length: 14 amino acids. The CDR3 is CASSLNSGIYEQYF. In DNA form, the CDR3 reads TGCGCCAGCAGCTTGAATAGCGGGATTTACGAGCAGTACTTC.

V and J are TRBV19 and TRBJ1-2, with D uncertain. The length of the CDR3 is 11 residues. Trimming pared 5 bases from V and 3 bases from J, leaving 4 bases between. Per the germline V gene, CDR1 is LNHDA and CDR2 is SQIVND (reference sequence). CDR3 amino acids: CASSSYYGYTF. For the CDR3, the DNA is TGTGCCAGTAGTTCGTACTATGGCTACACCTTC.

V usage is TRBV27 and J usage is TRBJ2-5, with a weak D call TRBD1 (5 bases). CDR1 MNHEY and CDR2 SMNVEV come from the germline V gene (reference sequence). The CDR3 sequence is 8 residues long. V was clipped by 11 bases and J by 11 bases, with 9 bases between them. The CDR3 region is CAPGSQYF. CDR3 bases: TGTGCCCCAGGGTCTCAGTACTTC.

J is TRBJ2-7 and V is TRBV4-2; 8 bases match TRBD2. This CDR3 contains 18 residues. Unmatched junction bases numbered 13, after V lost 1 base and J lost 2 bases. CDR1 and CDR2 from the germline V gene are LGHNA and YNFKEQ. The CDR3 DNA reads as TGTGCCAGCAGCCAAGGGGAATTGGGAGCGGGAGTTCCCTACGAGCAGTACTTC. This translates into CASSQGELGAGVPYEQYF.

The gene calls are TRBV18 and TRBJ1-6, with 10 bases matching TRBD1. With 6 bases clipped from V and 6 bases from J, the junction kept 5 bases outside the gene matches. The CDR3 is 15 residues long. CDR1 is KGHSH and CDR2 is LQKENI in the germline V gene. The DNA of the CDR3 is TGTGCCAGCTCCGGGACAGGGGATAGTAATTCACCCCTCCACTTT. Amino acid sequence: CASSGTGDSNSPLHF.

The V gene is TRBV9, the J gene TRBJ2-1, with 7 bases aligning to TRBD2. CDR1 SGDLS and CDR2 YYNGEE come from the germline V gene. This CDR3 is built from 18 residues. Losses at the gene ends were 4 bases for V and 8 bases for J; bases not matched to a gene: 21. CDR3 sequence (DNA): TGTGCCAGCAGCCCCCGGACTAGTGGGTACGGTTTGAAATATGAGCAGTTCTTC. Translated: CASSPRTSGYGLKYEQFF.

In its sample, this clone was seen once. CDR3 in amino acids: CASRERTEAFF. As DNA, the CDR3 is TGTGCCAGCAGGGAGAGGACTGAAGCTTTCTTT. The rearrangement uses TRBV12-3 or TRBV12-4 and TRBJ1-1, with D unclear. CDR3 size: 11 residues. The germline V and J ends were trimmed by 6 bases and 5 bases, with 7 bases remaining between them.

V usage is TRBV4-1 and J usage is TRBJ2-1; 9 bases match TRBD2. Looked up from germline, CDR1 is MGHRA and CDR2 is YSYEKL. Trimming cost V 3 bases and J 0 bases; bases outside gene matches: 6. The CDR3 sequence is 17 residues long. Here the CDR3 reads CASSHELAGSSYNEQFF. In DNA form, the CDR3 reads TGCGCCAGCAGCCATGAACTAGCGGGCAGCTCCTACAATGAGCAGTTCTTC.